The present T cell receptor (beta chain) was sequenced within a study of CD8+CD57+ T cells in acquired aplastic anemia. Study context: Sorted CD4+ plus CD8+ cells gave DNA averaging approximately 3.2 ug.

The CDR3 length is 14 residues. V lost 8 bases and J lost 6, with 19 bases in between. CDR1 and CDR2 (germline): KGHSH, LQKENI. Patients who underwent sequencing had shown CD8+CD57+ cell expansion by flow cytometry. In all patients, the disease was severe acquired aplastic anemia. It was genomic DNA that served as the template for profiling TCR beta VDJ and CDR3. Each CDR3 protein gets one entry after TCRdb re-called the reads with MiXCR. The data hold a few hundred thousand distinct CDR3 sequences, with under 40% observed a single time. The rearrangement uses TRBV18 and TRBJ1-2; D ambiguous. The sequencing input was sorted CD4+, CD8+, or CD8+CD57+ T cells (not recorded which) from PBMCs. The TCR was taken from a human donor with aplastic anemia. CDR3 sequence: CASTHPPLNNGYTF. The CDR3 nucleotides are TGTGCCAGCACCCACCCTCCTTTAAACAATGGCTACACCTTC.